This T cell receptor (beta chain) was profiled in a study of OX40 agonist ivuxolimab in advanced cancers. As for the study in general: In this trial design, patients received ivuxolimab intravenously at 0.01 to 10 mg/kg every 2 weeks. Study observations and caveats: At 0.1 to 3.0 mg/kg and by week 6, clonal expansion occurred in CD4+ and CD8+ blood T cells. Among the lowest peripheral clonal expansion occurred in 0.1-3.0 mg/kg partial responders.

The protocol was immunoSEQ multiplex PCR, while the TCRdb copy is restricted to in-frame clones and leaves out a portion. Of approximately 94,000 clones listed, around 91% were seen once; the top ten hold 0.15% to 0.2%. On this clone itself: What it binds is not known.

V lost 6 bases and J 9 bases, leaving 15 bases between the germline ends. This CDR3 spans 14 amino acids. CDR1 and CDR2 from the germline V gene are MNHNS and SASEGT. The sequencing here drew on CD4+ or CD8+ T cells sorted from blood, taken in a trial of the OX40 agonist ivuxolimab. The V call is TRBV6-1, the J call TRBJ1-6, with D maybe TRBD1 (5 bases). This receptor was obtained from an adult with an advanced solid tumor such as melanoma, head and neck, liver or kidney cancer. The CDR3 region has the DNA TGTGCCAGCAGAGGGGTCCTCCAAATTTCACCCCTCCACTTT. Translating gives CASRGVLQISPLHF.